This T cell receptor beta chain derives from a study of blood T cell repertoires in COVID-19. Turning to the study itself: The origin of the acute and convalescent COVID-19 samples was the United States, Italy and Spain. The cDNA or gDNA used as material had been derived from T cells, B-cell-depleted T cells, or PBMCs.

Assignment of participants to cohorts was predicated upon participant-reported clinical history. Per the original data handling: Amplifying reference gene primers gave estimates of nucleated cell counts. Assay used: immunoSEQ multiplex PCR; TCRdb lists only in-frame clones, some missing. V, J and clone size are those of that table, while D and trimming were read from the DNA. The sample has more than 200,000 clones; approximately 89% are singletons. The sample consisted of PBMCs or T cells enriched from blood (not recorded which). This sequence was found in a woman aged 30 to 39 with acute COVID-19.

CDR3 nucleotide sequence: TGTGCCAGCAGTCGCTTAGGACAGGGCGTAGGGAACACTGAAGCTTTCTTT. Its protein is CASSRLGQGVGNTEAFF. The chain links TRBV28 to TRBJ1-1; 8 positions agree with TRBD1. Trimming cost V 5 bases and J 1 base; bases outside gene matches: 12. There are 17 residues in the CDR3. In germline, CDR1 is MDHEN, CDR2 SYDVKM.